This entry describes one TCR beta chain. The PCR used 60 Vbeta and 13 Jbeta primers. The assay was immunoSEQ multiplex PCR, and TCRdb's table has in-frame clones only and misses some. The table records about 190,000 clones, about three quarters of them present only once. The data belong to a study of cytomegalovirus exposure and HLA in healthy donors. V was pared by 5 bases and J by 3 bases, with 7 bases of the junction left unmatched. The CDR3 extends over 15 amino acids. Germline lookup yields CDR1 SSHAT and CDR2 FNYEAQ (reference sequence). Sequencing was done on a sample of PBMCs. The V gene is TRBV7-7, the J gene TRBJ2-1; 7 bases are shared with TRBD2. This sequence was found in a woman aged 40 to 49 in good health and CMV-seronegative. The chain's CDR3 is CASSPGGGDYNEQFF. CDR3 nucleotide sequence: TGTGCCAGCAGCCCCGGCGGGGGAGACTACAATGAGCAGTTCTTC. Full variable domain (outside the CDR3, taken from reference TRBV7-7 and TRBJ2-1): GAGVSQSPRYKVTKRGQDVTLRCDPISSHATLYWYQQALGQGPEFLTYFNYEAQPDKSGLPSDRFSAERPEGSISTLTIQRTEQRDSAMYRCASSPGGGDYNEQFFGPGTRLTVL.